This passage covers 21 T cell receptor beta chains from one sample sequenced in a study of blood T cell repertoires in COVID-19. Measured with immunoSEQ multiplex PCR; TCRdb has only the in-frame clones, and not every one. Here the sample spans 90,000 to 95,000 clones, 88% being singletons. The sequencing sample was made of peripheral blood. Receptor source: a woman aged 80 or over with active COVID-19.

J is TRBJ2-1 and V is TRBV3-1 (or the pseudogene TRBV3-2); 8 positions match TRBD1. The CDR3 has 15 amino acids. The junction had 12 bases not matched to a gene; V was cut back by 8 bases and J by 6 bases. The V gene's germline CDR1 is LGHDT and CDR2 YNNKEL (reference sequence). The CDR3 region is CASHKFGQGPNEQFF. CDR3 DNA: TGTGCCAGCCACAAATTTGGACAGGGTCCCAATGAGCAGTTCTTC.

The genes are TRBV2 and TRBJ2-5; a weak D match, TRBD2 (6 bases). V was clipped by 6 bases and J by 5 bases, with 16 bases between them. This CDR3 region has 14 residues. Germline values: CDR1 SNHLY, CDR2 FYNNEI. CDR3 sequence: CASRQGTGRETQYF. In DNA form, the CDR3 reads TGTGCCAGCAGACAAGGGACTGGCAGGGAGACCCAGTACTTC.

CDR3 sequence reads: CASTPFAGGETQYF. CDR3 nucleotides: TGTGCCAGCACCCCCTTTGCGGGAGGAGAGACCCAGTACTTC. This chain uses TRBV28 with TRBJ2-5, with 8 bases that match TRBD2. The ends lost 7 bases at V and 4 bases at J; junction bases unmatched: 8. Germline V gives CDR1 MDHEN, CDR2 SYDVKM. This CDR3 is 14 amino acids long.

V gene TRBV11-3 combines with J gene TRBJ2-1, with 8 bases matching TRBD1. The CDR3 is 16 residues long. J lost 6 bases, V lost 5 bases, and 12 bases had no gene match. Germline lookup yields CDR1 SGHNT and CDR2 YENEEA. The CDR3 DNA reads TGTGCCAGCAGCGCGGGACGGACAGGGCCCAGCAATGAGCAGTTCTTC. It encodes CASSAGRTGPSNEQFF. Supplemented by reference TRBV11-3 and TRBJ2-1, the full variable domain reads EAGVVQSPRYKIIEKKQPVAFWCNPISGHNTLYWYLQNLGQGPELLIRYENEEAVDDSQLPKDRFSAERLKGVDSTLKIQPAELGDSAVYLCASSAGRTGPSNEQFFGPGTRLTVL.

V and J are TRBV15 and TRBJ1-1; D not resolved. Germline CDR1 is LNHNV and CDR2 is YYDKDF (reference sequence). V lost 2 bases and J 7 bases, leaving 11 bases between the germline ends. This CDR3 contains 13 residues. The CDR3 protein is CATSRSANGEAFF. As DNA, the CDR3 is TGTGCCACCAGCAGAAGCGCGAATGGTGAAGCTTTCTTT.

This rearrangement joins TRBV2 to TRBJ2-1; TRBD2 matches at 8 bases. This CDR3 contains 14 residues. The junction had 7 bases not matched to a gene; V was cut back by 5 bases and J by 7 bases. Germline V lookup: CDR1 SNHLY, CDR2 FYNNEI. The CDR3 reads CASSSGRMLNEQFF. In DNA, the CDR3 is TGTGCCAGCAGTAGCGGGAGAATGCTAAATGAGCAGTTCTTC.

The rearrangement joins TRBV10-3 to TRBJ2-5, with 10 nucleotides matching TRBD1. Germline V gene lookup returns CDR1 ENHRY and CDR2 SYGVKD. The junction had 6 bases not matched to a gene; V was cut back by 0 bases and J by 5 bases. This CDR3 comprises 16 residues. This chain's CDR3 is CAISESGQGPSETQYF. The CDR3, as DNA: TGTGCCATCAGTGAGTCGGGACAGGGGCCTTCGGAGACCCAGTACTTC.

V usage is TRBV11-3 and J usage is TRBJ2-1, with D possibly TRBD1 on 6 matching bases. This CDR3 comprises 12 residues. Between the trimmed V and J ends, which lost 4 bases and 9 bases, there was a span of 10 bases. From germline, CDR1 is SGHNT and CDR2 YENEEA. The CDR3 coding sequence is TGTGCCAGCAGCTGGCTGGGGGCTGAGCAGTTCTTC. Translating gives CASSWLGAEQFF.

This clone was found many times. The chain couples TRBV6-5 to TRBJ1-5; D remains ambiguous. The CDR3 is made up of 11 amino acids. The germline CDR1 and CDR2 sequences are MNHEY and SVGAGI. V was shortened by 6 bases and J by 6 bases, with 6 bases between the two germline ends. The CDR3 sequence: CASRESQPQHF. In DNA form, the CDR3 reads TGTGCCAGCAGGGAGAGTCAGCCCCAGCATTTT.

In its sample, this clone was seen once. The chain uses TRBV5-1 and TRBJ2-5, with 8 nucleotides matching TRBD1. From germline, CDR1 is SGHRS and CDR2 YFSETQ. Trimming removed 3 bases from V and 4 bases from J; junction bases left unmatched: 5. CDR3 length: 14 amino acids. Here the CDR3 DNA reads TGCGCCAGCAGCTCGACAGGGGCTGGAGAGACCCAGTACTTC. Translation gives CASSSTGAGETQYF. The full variable domain, in which reference TRBV5-1 and TRBJ2-5 provide the parts outside the CDR3, is KAGVTQTPRYLIKTRGQQVTLSCSPISGHRSVSWYQQTPGQGLQFLFEYFSETQRNKGNFPGRFSGRQFSNSRSEMNVSTLELGDSALYLCASSSTGAGETQYFGPGTRLLVL.

This chain links TRBV7-8 with TRBJ2-7, with D tentatively TRBD2 (6 bases). This CDR3 contains 16 residues. Trimming pared 5 bases from V and 0 bases from J, leaving 17 bases between. Germline CDR1 SGHVS, CDR2 FQNEAQ. The CDR3 DNA reads TGTGCCAGCAGCCCCAGGGACTCAAGGACCTCCTACGAGCAGTACTTC. Protein: CASSPRDSRTSYEQYF.

The V gene is TRBV18, the J gene TRBJ1-1; D gene unclear. This CDR3 has 14 residues. Deletions cut 2 bases from V and 3 bases from J, with 10 bases between. Germline V gene lookup returns CDR1 KGHSH and CDR2 LQKENI. CDR3 sequence: CASSPAIEHTEAFF. DNA for the CDR3: TGTGCCAGCTCACCAGCGATCGAACACACTGAAGCTTTCTTT.

The chain recombines TRBV5-4 with TRBJ2-3; D is possibly TRBD1 (6 bases). There are 15 residues in the CDR3. Germline CDR1 and CDR2: SGHNT and YYREEE (reference sequence). Trimming removed 3 bases from V and 2 bases from J, with 13 bases in between. The CDR3 loop is CASSSKRDTTDTQYF. The DNA for the CDR3 is TGTGCCAGCAGCTCAAAAAGGGACACCACAGATACGCAGTATTTT.

The gene calls are TRBV30 and TRBJ1-6; unclear D gene. The CDR3 covers 14 residues. V was cut by 5 bases and J by 5 bases, with 13 bases left in between. From germline, CDR1 is GTSNPN and CDR2 SVGIG (reference sequence). CDR3 in DNA: TGTGCCTGGTGCGGGGAACACAATAATTCACCCCTCCACTTT. Translation: CAWCGEHNNSPLHF.

V and J are TRBV27 and TRBJ2-1; 15 bases fit TRBD2. CDR3 length: 18 residues. The J segment lost 2 bases and the V segment lost 5 bases, leaving 7 bases of the junction unmatched. Germline values: CDR1 MNHEY, CDR2 SMNVEV (reference sequence). DNA of the CDR3: TGTGCCAGCAGTCCCGGGACTAGCGGGAGGACCCCCTACAATGAGCAGTTCTTC. Translated: CASSPGTSGRTPYNEQFF.

The chain joins TRBV6-5 to TRBJ2-5, with a tentative D call TRBD2 (6 bases). The germline V gene has CDR1 MNHEY and CDR2 SVGAGI. Trimming left V 8 bases short and J 5 bases short, with 9 bases between. CDR3 length: 11 residues. CDR3 in amino acids: CASGGGETQYF. The CDR3 DNA sequence: TGTGCCAGCGGCGGAGGGGAGACCCAGTACTTC.

The chain links TRBV2 to TRBJ2-7; D may be TRBD2 (6 bases). V shed 5 bases and J shed 3 bases, with 14 bases lying between them. The CDR3 consists of 14 residues. CDR1 and CDR2 (germline): SNHLY, FYNNEI. The CDR3 DNA reads TGTGCCAGCAGTTATACCGGGGGATTCTACGAGCAGTACTTC. Translated: CASSYTGGFYEQYF.

In its sample, this clone was seen once. The chain carries TRBV9 and TRBJ2-1, with D hard to call. Trimming removed 0 bases at V and 7 bases at J, with 5 bases between. The length of the CDR3 is 12 residues. CDR1 is SGDLS and CDR2 is YYNGEE in the germline V gene. The CDR3 loop reads CASSVDLNEQFF. The CDR3 bases are TGTGCCAGCAGCGTAGATCTAAATGAGCAGTTCTTC.

The chain links TRBV28 to TRBJ2-7; TRBD1 might be the D (6 bases). There are 14 residues in the CDR3. The V gene lost 5 bases and the J gene lost 4 bases, with 15 bases spanning the gap. CDR1 is MDHEN and CDR2 is SYDVKM in the germline V gene. CDR3 nucleotides: TGTGCCAGCAGTCCCGACAGGCGAACTTACGAGCAGTACTTC. Translated: CASSPDRRTYEQYF.

This clone was picked up a small number of times. The J gene is TRBJ2-7, the V gene TRBV6-6; 8 bases agree with TRBD1. Germline V gives CDR1 MNHNY, CDR2 SVGAGI (reference sequence). After removal of 6 bases from V and 3 bases from J, the junction contained 4 bases not matched to a gene. CDR3 length: 13 amino acids. For the CDR3, the DNA is TGTGCCAGCAGACCCGGACAGGGCTACGAGCAGTACTTC. Its translation is CASRPGQGYEQYF.

This clone was recorded only once. The rearrangement uses TRBV4-2 and TRBJ1-6; 7 bases line up with TRBD1. Germline V gene lookup returns CDR1 LGHNA and CDR2 YNFKEQ. V was pared by 1 base and J by 9 bases, with 9 bases of the junction left unmatched. The CDR3 totals 16 residues. CDR3 region: CASSQARGGASSPLHF. The DNA of the CDR3 is TGTGCCAGCAGCCAAGCTCGAGGGGGCGCAAGTTCACCCCTCCACTTT.